The clone carrying this T cell receptor (beta chain) was detected many times. The sample comes from a study of T-cell reconstitution after alpha-beta-depleted transplantation in children. Unique molecular identifiers were used in preparing the TCRbeta library. Each CDR3 protein gets one entry after TCRdb re-called the PCR reads with MiXCR. The data hold hundreds of thousands of distinct CDR3 sequences, with 9.5% to 15% observed a single time. V was pared by 4 bases and J by 4 bases, with 15 bases between. Germline values: CDR1 SQVTM, CDR2 ANQGSEA. The CDR3 spans 14 residues. The V and J genes are TRBV29-1 and TRBJ2-3; D is perhaps TRBD2 (6 bases). The receptor comes from a human donor who donated a stem cell graft to a child with acute lymphoblastic leukemia. This material consisted of PBMCs from the stem cell graft donor, taken from the stem cell graft. CDR3: CSVGRDGLSDTQYF. In nucleotides, the CDR3 is TGCAGCGTTGGGCGGGACGGCCTCTCAGATACGCAGTATTTT.